This T cell receptor (beta chain) was obtained from a study of control samples from healthy donors and cancer patients. The table lists this clone with a count of one. This CDR3 contains 11 residues. From germline, CDR1 is MGHDK and CDR2 SYGVNS. Trimming took 0 bases from V and 10 from J, leaving 4 bases between them. Clones were sequenced by immunoSEQ multiplex PCR, and TCRdb holds only the in-frame ones, with some missing. The table lists 50,000 or so clones, around 90% of them singletons. The origin of this receptor is a man in his fifties or sixties in good health. The specimen sequenced was blood. This chain uses TRBV25-1 with TRBJ2-1; D is unresolved. CDR3 in amino acids: CASSEYREQFF. CDR3 DNA sequence: TGTGCCAGCAGTGAATATAGGGAGCAGTTCTTC.